This TCR beta chain was captured by sequencing in a study of blood T cell repertoires in COVID-19. About the study: Acute-phase and convalescent COVID-19 samples originated in the United States, Italy and Spain. T cells, B-cell-depleted T cells, or PBMCs supplied cDNA or gDNA.

The authors' processing: Reference gene primer amplification in the assay estimated nucleated cell counts. Using immunoSEQ multiplex PCR, the repertoire was profiled, and TCRdb retains in-frame clones only, with some absent. V and J calls and clone size are those listed in that table; D and trimming were worked out from the DNA. Here the sample spans approximately 120,000 clones, 65% to 90% being singletons. This clone was observed a handful of times. Trimming stripped 8 bases from V and 7 bases from J, with 9 bases between. The CDR3 extends over 11 amino acids. Material for sequencing was peripheral blood. The TCR sequence derives from a woman older than 75 with active or convalescent COVID-19. The chain couples TRBV12-3 or TRBV12-4 to TRBJ2-1; D call uncertain. The CDR3 spells CASLGWNEQFF. For the CDR3, the DNA is TGTGCCAGCCTCGGTTGGAATGAGCAGTTCTTC.